Detailed here is one T cell receptor beta chain. The sample is drawn from a study of blood T cell repertoires in COVID-19. Only in-frame clones appear in the TCRdb table, and some are missing; sequencing was by immunoSEQ multiplex PCR. The sample lists 300,000 to 350,000 clones; 87% were seen once. CDR3 size: 17 residues. Between the trimmed V and J ends, which lost 11 bases and 14 bases, there was a span of 37 bases. Germline V lookup: CDR1 SNHLY, CDR2 FYNNEI. Specimen: peripheral blood. The receptor comes from a man aged 25 to 45 with COVID-19, enrolled during active disease. This rearrangement joins TRBV2 to TRBJ2-1; possible D gene TRBD2, 13 bases. The CDR3 loop is CAGDRGLHGLAGVRKFF. Here the CDR3 DNA reads TGTGCCGGGGACAGGGGGCTCCACGGACTAGCGGGAGTTCGGAAGTTCTTC.